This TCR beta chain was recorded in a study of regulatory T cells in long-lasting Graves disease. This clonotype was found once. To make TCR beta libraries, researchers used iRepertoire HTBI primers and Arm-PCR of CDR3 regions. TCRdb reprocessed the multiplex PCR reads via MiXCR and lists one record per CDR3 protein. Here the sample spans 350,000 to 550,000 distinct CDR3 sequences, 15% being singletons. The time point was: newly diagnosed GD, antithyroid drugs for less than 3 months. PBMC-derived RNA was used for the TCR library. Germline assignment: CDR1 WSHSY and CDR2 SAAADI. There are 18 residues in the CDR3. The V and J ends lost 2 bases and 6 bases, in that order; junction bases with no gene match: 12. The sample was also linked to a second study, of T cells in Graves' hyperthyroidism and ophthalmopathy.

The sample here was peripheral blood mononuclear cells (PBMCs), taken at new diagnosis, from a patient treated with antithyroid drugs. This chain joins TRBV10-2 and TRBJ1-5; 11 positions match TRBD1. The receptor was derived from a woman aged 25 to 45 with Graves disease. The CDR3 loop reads CASSELFGTGGPGQPQHF. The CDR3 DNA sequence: TGCGCCAGCAGTGAGCTCTTCGGGACAGGGGGTCCCGGTCAGCCCCAGCATTTT.